This T cell receptor (beta chain) was captured by sequencing in a study of response to subunit inactivated influenza vaccine. Via MiXCR, TCRdb re-called the RT-PCR reads, giving one row per CDR3 protein. The table lists about 700,000 distinct CDR3 sequences, over 11% of them singletons. The sample holds a few counts of this clonotype. Germline assignment: CDR1 KGHSH and CDR2 LQKENI. The CDR3 is 13 residues long. V was shortened by 2 bases and J by 2 bases, with 4 bases between the two germline ends. This chain links TRBV18 with TRBJ2-1, with no clear D. The source was PBMCs from blood, collected 14 days before vaccination. The clonotype originates from a man aged 45 to 65 who received an inactivated influenza vaccine. In DNA form, the CDR3 reads TGTGCCAGCTCACCAAATGCCTACAATGAGCAGTTCTTC. Protein product: CASSPNAYNEQFF.